This T cell receptor beta chain is drawn from a study of cytomegalovirus exposure and HLA in healthy donors. Points from the study as a whole: Reportedly, diagnosis of cytomegalovirus status by the classifier showed high specificity and sensitivity. A subsequent analysis found that TCR clusters from the first cohort also tended to co-occur in the 110 or so validation repertoires, with roughly 95% of cluster scores above 0.

The approximately 120-subject validation cohort, separate from the approximately 660-subject first cohort, included the donors. Generated by immunoSEQ multiplex PCR, the TCRdb table keeps only in-frame clones and is missing some. The sample consists of around 98,000 clones, more than 75% of them appearing once. Comment on this clone: Its specificity is unknown.

The sequence came from a man aged 18 to 30 in good health and CMV-seropositive. The sample was PBMCs.

CDR3 region: CASSLGRGGTGDQPQHF. CDR3 DNA: TGTGCCAGCAGCTTAGGTCGTGGCGGGACAGGCGATCAGCCCCAGCATTTT. The rearrangement links TRBV7-9 to TRBJ1-5, with 8 bases identical to TRBD1. Losses at the gene ends were 1 base for V and 5 bases for J; bases not matched to a gene: 10. The CDR3 is 17 residues long. The germline CDR1 and CDR2 sequences are SEHNR and FQNEAQ (reference sequence).